These 16 T cell receptor beta chains came from one sample sequenced in a study of CD8+ T cells in alopecia areata. Treatment described: oral pan-JAK inhibitor, 5-10 mg twice daily. Reverse transcription of extracted RNA yielded cDNA, which provided the sequencing template. Produced via immunoSEQ multiplex PCR; TCRdb's table is partial and in-frame only. The sample shows 90,000 to 150,000 clones, roughly 60% of them seen only once. This specimen consisted of CD8+ T cells sorted from blood, obtained at week 4, from a patient treated with tofacitinib. The receptors shown here come from a human donor with alopecia areata.

The V gene is TRBV30, the J gene TRBJ1-1; D remains ambiguous. V gave up 4 bases and J gave up 5 bases, with 14 bases separating them. Germline values: CDR1 GTSNPN, CDR2 SVGIG (reference sequence). This CDR3 comprises 13 residues. The CDR3 DNA sequence: TGTGCCTGGACCCTGTGGGAAGGAACTGAAGCTTTCTTT. This sequence encodes CAWTLWEGTEAFF. Together with reference TRBV30 and TRBJ1-1, the CDR3 gives the full variable domain: SQTIHQWPATLVQPVGSPLSLECTVEGTSNPNLYWYRQAAGRGLQLLFYSVGIGQISSEVPQNLSASRPQDRQFILSSKKLLLSDSGFYLCAWTLWEGTEAFFGQGTRLTVV.

This rearrangement joins TRBV27 to TRBJ2-7; D is ambiguous. The germline V gene encodes CDR1 MNHEY and CDR2 SMNVEV (reference sequence). The CDR3 has 13 residues. Trimming left V 3 bases short and J 3 bases short, with 9 bases between. The CDR3 protein is CASSFNRNYEQYF. CDR3 nucleotides: TGTGCCAGCAGTTTCAACAGAAACTACGAGCAGTACTTC.

J is TRBJ2-7 and V is TRBV5-1; D is possibly TRBD2 (5 bases). V shed 0 bases and J shed 4 bases, with 14 bases lying between them. CDR1 is SGHRS and CDR2 is YFSETQ in the germline V gene. The CDR3 spans 15 residues. The CDR3 reads CASSLGRNREYEQYF. The CDR3, as DNA: TGCGCCAGCAGCTTGGGAAGGAACCGGGAATACGAGCAGTACTTC.

This clone appeared a few times. The chain has TRBV29-1 and TRBJ1-1, with D perhaps matching TRBD1 (5 bases). This CDR3 contains 14 residues. Trimming took off 4 bases at V and 0 bases at J, with 12 bases between the two ends. Germline CDR1 reads SQVTM; CDR2 reads ANQGSEA. The DNA of the CDR3 is TGCAGCGTTGGAGGGACGAAACTGAACACTGAAGCTTTCTTT. Translation: CSVGGTKLNTEAFF.

This clone has just a few counts. The J gene is TRBJ1-1, the V gene TRBV4-1; unclear D gene. The V end lost 3 bases, the J end lost 8 bases, and 13 bases lay between the germline ends. CDR3 size: 13 residues. Germline V gene sequence: CDR1 MGHRA, CDR2 YSYEKL. CDR3 coding DNA: TGCGCCAGCAGCCACACGCAAAGGGTGGAAGCTTTCTTT. Its protein is CASSHTQRVEAFF.

The chain carries TRBV30 and TRBJ2-1; the D call may be TRBD1 or TRBD2 (7 bases each). Germline lookup yields CDR1 GTSNPN and CDR2 SVGIG (reference sequence). V was shortened by 5 bases and J by 6 bases, with 29 bases between the two germline ends. There are 18 residues in the CDR3. The CDR3, as DNA: TGTGCCTGGGGCGACACAACAGGGTCCCTCAGGGGGGGCAATGAGCAGTTCTTC. It codes for CAWGDTTGSLRGGNEQFF.

CDR3 nucleotide sequence: TGTGCCTGGGCTTTGGGGGGAGAGACCCAGTACTTC. Translation gives CAWALGGETQYF. The J gene is TRBJ2-5, the V gene TRBV30, with a possible D match to TRBD2 (6 bases). Germline loops: CDR1 GTSNPN, CDR2 SVGIG (reference sequence). CDR3 length equals 12 residues. Trimming took off 5 bases at V and 4 bases at J, with 11 bases between the two ends.

This clone has more than one count but fewer than ten. The V call is TRBV2, the J call TRBJ1-2; D not resolved. The CDR3 spans 12 residues. CDR1 is SNHLY and CDR2 is FYNNEI in the germline V gene. V lost 1 base to trimming and J lost 4 bases, with 4 bases between them. CDR3 protein: CASSEDSYGYTF. CDR3 coding DNA: TGTGCCAGCAGTGAAGACTCCTATGGCTACACCTTC.

J is TRBJ1-2 and V is TRBV30, with 9 positions matching TRBD1. The CDR3 runs 14 residues. The germline CDR1 and CDR2 sequences are GTSNPN and SVGIG (reference sequence). V lost 5 bases to trimming and J lost 5 bases; unmatched junction nucleotides: 9. In DNA form, the CDR3 reads TGTGCCTGGGTCGGGGACAGGGAGGAATATGGCTACACCTTC. Protein: CAWVGDREEYGYTF.

The chain is built from TRBV29-1 and TRBJ2-1; 10 nucleotides match TRBD2. Per the germline V gene, CDR1 is SQVTM and CDR2 is ANQGSEA. The CDR3 is 14 amino acids. V trimming: 2 bases; J trimming: 6 bases; junction bases outside the gene matches: 4. The CDR3 DNA follows: TGCAGCGTTGAATGGACTAGCGGATCCAATGAGCAGTTCTTC. Residues: CSVEWTSGSNEQFF.

The chain carries TRBV27 and TRBJ1-2; the D gene is possibly TRBD1 (5 bases). The CDR3 length is 14 residues. Germline-derived CDR1 and CDR2 are MNHEY and SMNVEV (reference sequence). Trimming took 3 bases from V and 4 from J, leaving 12 bases between them. DNA of the CDR3: TGTGCCAGCAGTTTCCGCGGGACGGTCTATGGCTACACCTTC. Its protein is CASSFRGTVYGYTF.

This clone was seen a handful of times. This chain joins TRBV30 and TRBJ1-5, with D tentatively TRBD1 (6 bases). Germline CDR1 reads GTSNPN; CDR2 reads SVGIG (reference sequence). CDR3 length: 14 amino acids. The V gene lost 2 bases and the J gene lost 4 bases, with 12 bases spanning the gap. In DNA form, the CDR3 reads TGTGCCTGGAGTACAGGGTTTCCAAATCAGCCCCAGCATTTT. Its protein product is CAWSTGFPNQPQHF. The full variable domain, its missing parts supplied by reference TRBV30 and TRBJ1-5, is SQTIHQWPATLVQPVGSPLSLECTVEGTSNPNLYWYRQAAGRGLQLLFYSVGIGQISSEVPQNLSASRPQDRQFILSSKKLLLSDSGFYLCAWSTGFPNQPQHFGDGTRLSIL.

The rearrangement joins TRBV14 to TRBJ2-5; TRBD1 agrees at 7 bases. Germline lookup yields CDR1 SGHDN and CDR2 FVKESK. The trim removed 3 bases at V and 5 bases at J, leaving 3 bases unmatched. This CDR3 contains 13 residues. The DNA of the CDR3 is TGTGCCAGCAGCCAGACAGGGCGGGAGACCCAGTACTTC. Its protein product is CASSQTGRETQYF.

This chain joins TRBV6-5 and TRBJ2-1; D ambiguous. Looked up from germline, CDR1 is MNHEY and CDR2 is SVGAGI. The length of the CDR3 is 13 residues. V was shortened by 5 bases and J by 12 bases, with 17 bases between the two germline ends. CDR3 in amino acids: CASSHPLSDAQFF. Written as DNA, the CDR3 is TGTGCCAGCAGTCACCCTCTCTCTGACGCGCAGTTCTTC.

The V and J genes are TRBV20-1 and TRBJ2-7, with 10 nucleotides matching TRBD2. The CDR3 has 11 residues. Germline CDR1 DFQATT, CDR2 SNEGSKA (reference sequence). Trimming removed 3 bases from V and 7 bases from J; junction bases left unmatched: 0. CDR3 coding DNA: TGCAGTGCTAGGACTAGCGGGGAGCAGTACTTC. This sequence encodes CSARTSGEQYF.

CDR3 DNA sequence: TGTGCCTGGAGTACGACTAGCGGGACAGAGACCCAGTACTTC. As protein: CAWSTTSGTETQYF. The chain uses TRBV30 and TRBJ2-5; 11 nucleotides align to TRBD2. CDR1 GTSNPN and CDR2 SVGIG come from the germline V gene (reference sequence). V shed 2 bases, J shed 4 bases, and the junction held 3 bases outside the gene matches. CDR3 length: 14 residues.